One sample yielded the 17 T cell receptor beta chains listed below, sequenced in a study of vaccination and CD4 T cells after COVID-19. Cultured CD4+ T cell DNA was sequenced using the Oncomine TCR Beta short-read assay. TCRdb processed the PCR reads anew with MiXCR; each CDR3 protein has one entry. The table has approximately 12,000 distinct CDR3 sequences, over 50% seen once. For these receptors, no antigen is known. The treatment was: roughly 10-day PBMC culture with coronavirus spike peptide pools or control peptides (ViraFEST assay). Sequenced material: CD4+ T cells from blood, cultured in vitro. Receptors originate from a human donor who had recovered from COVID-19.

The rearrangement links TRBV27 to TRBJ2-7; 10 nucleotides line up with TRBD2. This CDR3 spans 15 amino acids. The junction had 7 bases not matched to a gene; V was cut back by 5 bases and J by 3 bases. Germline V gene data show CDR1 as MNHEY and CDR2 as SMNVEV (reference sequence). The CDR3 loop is CASSLFGLADYEQYF. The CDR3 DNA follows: TGTGCCAGCAGTCTATTCGGACTAGCGGACTACGAGCAGTACTTC.

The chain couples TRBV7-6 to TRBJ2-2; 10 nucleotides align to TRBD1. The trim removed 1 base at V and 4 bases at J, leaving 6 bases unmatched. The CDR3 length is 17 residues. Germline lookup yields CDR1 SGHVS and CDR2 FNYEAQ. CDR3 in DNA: TGTGCCAGCAGCTTAGGACAGGGGGCCCATGCCACCGGGGAGCTGTTTTTT. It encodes CASSLGQGAHATGELFF. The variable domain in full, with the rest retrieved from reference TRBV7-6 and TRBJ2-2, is GAGVSQSPRYKVTKRGQDVALRCDPISGHVSLYWYRQALGQGPEFLTYFNYEAQQDKSGLPNDRFSAERPEGSISTLTIQRTEQRDSAMYRCASSLGQGAHATGELFFGEGSRLTVL.

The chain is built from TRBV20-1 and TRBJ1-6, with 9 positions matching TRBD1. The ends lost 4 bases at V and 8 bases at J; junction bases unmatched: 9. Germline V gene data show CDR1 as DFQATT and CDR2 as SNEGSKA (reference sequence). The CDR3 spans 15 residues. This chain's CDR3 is CSAMPGQGSYSPLHF. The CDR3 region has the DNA TGCAGTGCTATGCCCGGACAGGGGAGTTATTCACCCCTCCACTTT.

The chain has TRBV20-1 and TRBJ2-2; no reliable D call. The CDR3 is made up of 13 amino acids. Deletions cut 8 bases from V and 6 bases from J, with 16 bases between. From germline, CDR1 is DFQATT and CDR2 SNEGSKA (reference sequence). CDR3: CSLESEDAGELFF. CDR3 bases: TGCAGTCTCGAGAGCGAGGACGCCGGGGAGCTGTTTTTT.

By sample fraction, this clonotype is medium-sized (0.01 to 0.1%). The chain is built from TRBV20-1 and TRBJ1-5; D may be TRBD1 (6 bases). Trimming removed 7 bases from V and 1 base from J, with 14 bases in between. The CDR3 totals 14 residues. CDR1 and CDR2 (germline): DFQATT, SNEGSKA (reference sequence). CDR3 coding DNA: TGCAGTGGTTTGACAGGAGTCAGCAATCAGCCCCAGCATTTT. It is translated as CSGLTGVSNQPQHF.

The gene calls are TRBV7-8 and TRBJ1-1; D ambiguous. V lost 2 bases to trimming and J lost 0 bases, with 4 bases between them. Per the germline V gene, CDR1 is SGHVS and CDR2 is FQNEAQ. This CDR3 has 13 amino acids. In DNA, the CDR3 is TGTGCCAGCAGCTTAACCATGAACACTGAAGCTTTCTTT. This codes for CASSLTMNTEAFF.

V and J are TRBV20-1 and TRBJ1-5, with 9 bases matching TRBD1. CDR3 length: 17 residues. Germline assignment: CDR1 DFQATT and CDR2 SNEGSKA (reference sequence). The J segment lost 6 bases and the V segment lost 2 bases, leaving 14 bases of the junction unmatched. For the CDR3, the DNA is TGCAGTGCTAGAAACCGGGACAGGGTTCGATCTCTTCAGCCCCAGCATTTT. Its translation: CSARNRDRVRSLQPQHF.

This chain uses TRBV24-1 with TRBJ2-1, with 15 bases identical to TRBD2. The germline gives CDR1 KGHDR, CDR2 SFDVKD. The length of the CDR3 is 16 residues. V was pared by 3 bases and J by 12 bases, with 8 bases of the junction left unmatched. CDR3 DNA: TGTGCCACCAGTGATCGCGGACTAGCGGGAGGGGTCGTGCAGTTCTTC. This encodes CATSDRGLAGGVVQFF.

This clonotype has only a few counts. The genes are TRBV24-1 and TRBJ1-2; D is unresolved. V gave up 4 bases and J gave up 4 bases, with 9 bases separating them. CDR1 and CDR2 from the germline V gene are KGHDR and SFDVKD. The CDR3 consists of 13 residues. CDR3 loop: CATSESGSYGYTF. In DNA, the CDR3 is TGTGCCACCAGTGAATCGGGGAGCTATGGCTACACCTTC.

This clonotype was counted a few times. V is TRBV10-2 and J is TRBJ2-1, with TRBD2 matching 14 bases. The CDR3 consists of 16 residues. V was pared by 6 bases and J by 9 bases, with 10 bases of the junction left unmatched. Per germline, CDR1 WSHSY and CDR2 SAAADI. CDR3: CASSLPGTSGRGEQFF. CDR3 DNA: TGCGCCAGCAGCCTGCCGGGGACTAGCGGGAGAGGTGAGCAGTTCTTC.

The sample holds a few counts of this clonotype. CDR3 sequence reads: CASSPQRLAGGVKTQYF. CDR3 bases: TGTGCCAGCAGCCCACAGAGACTAGCGGGAGGGGTAAAGACCCAGTACTTC. This sequence joins TRBV7-9 and TRBJ2-5, with 14 bases fitting TRBD2. CDR3 length equals 17 residues. The germline V gene encodes CDR1 SEHNR and CDR2 FQNEAQ (reference sequence). Germline trimming cut 5 bases from V and 6 bases from J; bases unmatched to any gene: 11.

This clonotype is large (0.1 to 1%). CDR3 sequence (DNA): TGTGCCAGCAGTGGGGGACGCGGGCAGCCCCAGCATTTT. Translated, it gives CASSGGRGQPQHF. This chain joins TRBV2 and TRBJ1-5; maybe TRBD1 (5 bases). Germline assignment: CDR1 SNHLY and CDR2 FYNNEI. There are 13 residues in the CDR3. Trimming removed 4 bases at V and 7 bases at J, with 11 bases between.

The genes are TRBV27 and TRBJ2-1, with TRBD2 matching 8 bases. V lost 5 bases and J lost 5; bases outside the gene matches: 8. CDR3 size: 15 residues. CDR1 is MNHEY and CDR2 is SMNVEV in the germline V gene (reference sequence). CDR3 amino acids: CASSPSGRFHNEQFF. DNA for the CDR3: TGTGCCAGCAGTCCAAGCGGGAGATTCCACAATGAGCAGTTCTTC.

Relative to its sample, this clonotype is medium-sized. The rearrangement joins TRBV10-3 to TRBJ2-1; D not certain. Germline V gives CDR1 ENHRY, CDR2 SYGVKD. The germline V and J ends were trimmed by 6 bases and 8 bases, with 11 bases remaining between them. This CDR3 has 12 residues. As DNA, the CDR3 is TGTGCCATCAGGGGGAAGGTCGATGAGCAGTTCTTC. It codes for CAIRGKVDEQFF.

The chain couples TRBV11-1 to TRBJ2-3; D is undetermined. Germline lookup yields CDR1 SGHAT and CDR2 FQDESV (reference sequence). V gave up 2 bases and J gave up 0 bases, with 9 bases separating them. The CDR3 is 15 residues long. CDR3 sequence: CASSLTQVSTDTQYF. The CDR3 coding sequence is TGTGCCAGCAGCTTAACGCAGGTTAGCACAGATACGCAGTATTTT.

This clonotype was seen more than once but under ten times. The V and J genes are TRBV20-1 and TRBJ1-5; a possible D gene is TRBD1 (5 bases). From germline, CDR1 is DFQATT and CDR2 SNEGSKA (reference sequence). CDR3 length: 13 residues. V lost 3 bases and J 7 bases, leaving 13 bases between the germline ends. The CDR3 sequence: CSARGRESQPQHF. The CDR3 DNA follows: TGCAGTGCTAGGGGCAGGGAAAGCCAGCCCCAGCATTTT.

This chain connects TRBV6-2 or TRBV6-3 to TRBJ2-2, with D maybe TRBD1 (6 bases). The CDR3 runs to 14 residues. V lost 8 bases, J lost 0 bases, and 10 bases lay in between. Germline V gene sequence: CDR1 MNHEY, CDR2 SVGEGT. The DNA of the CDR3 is TGTGCCAGCTCCGGGACAACGAACACCGGGGAGCTGTTTTTT. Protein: CASSGTTNTGELFF.